The entry below describes one T cell receptor beta chain. The antigen is undetermined. Clones were sequenced by immunoSEQ multiplex PCR, and TCRdb holds only the in-frame ones, with some missing. The sample records about 120,000 clones, about 93% being singletons. This record belongs to a study of T cell responses to AZD1222 COVID-19 vaccine. CDR1 is MNHEY and CDR2 is SVGAGI in the germline V gene. The CDR3 has 14 residues. The ends were cut back, 2 bases at V and 2 bases at J, with 8 bases in the middle. Regarding the study as a whole: A rise in Spike-specific TCR breadth and depth followed two AZD1222 doses.

This chain links TRBV6-5 with TRBJ2-3, with D perhaps TRBD1 (6 bases). The receptor was isolated from an adult who received the AZD1222 COVID-19 vaccine. Here the sequenced sample was peripheral blood, taken 28 days after the second AZD1222 dose. In nucleotides, the CDR3 is TGTGCCAGCAGTTACGGGGGCCCCACAGATACGCAGTATTTT. As protein: CASSYGGPTDTQYF.